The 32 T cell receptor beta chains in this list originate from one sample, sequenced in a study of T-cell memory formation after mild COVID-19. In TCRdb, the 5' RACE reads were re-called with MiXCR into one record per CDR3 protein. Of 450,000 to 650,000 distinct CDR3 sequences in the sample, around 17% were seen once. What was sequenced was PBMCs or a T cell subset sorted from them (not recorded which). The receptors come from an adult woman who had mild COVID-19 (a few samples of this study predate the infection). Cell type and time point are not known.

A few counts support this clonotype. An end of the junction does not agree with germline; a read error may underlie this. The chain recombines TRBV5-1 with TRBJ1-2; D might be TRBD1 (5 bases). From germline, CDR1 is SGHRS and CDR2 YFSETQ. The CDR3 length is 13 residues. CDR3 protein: CASSLVGVYGHTF. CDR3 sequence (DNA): TGCGCCAGCAGCTTGGTGGGGGTATATGGCCACACCTTC. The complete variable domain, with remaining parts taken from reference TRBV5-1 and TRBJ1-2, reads KAGVTQTPRYLIKTRGQQVTLSCSPISGHRSVSWYQQTPGQGLQFLFEYFSETQRNKGNFPGRFSGRQFSNSRSEMNVSTLELGDSALYLCASSLVGVYGHTFGSGTRLTVV.

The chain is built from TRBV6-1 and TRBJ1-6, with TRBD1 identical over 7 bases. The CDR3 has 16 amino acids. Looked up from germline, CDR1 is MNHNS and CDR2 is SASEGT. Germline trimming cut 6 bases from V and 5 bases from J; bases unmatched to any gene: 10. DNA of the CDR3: TGTGCCAGCAGGTTGAGGGGACAGCATAATAATTCACCCCTCCACTTT. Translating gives CASRLRGQHNNSPLHF.

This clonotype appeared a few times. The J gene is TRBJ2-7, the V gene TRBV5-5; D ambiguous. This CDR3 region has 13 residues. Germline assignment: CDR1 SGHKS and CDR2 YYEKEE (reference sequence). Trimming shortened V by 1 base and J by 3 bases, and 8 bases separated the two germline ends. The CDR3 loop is CASSLWQDYEQYF. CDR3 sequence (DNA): TGTGCCAGCAGCTTGTGGCAGGACTACGAGCAGTACTTC.

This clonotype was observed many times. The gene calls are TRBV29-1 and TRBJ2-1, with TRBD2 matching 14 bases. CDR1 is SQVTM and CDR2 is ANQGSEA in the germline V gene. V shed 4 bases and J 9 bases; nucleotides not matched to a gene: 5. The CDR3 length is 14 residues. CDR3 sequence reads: CSVGVGLAGGEQFF. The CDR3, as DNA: TGCAGCGTTGGAGTAGGACTAGCGGGAGGTGAGCAGTTCTTC.

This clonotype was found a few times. The CDR3 coding sequence is TGTGCCACCGCCGGACTAGCGGTGGACACCGGGGAGCTGTTTTTT. The encoded protein is CATAGLAVDTGELFF. The rearrangement joins TRBV24-1 to TRBJ2-2; 10 positions match TRBD2. Germline CDR1 KGHDR, CDR2 SFDVKD. CDR3 length: 15 residues. With V trimmed by 9 bases and J by 3 bases, 6 bases remained unmatched.

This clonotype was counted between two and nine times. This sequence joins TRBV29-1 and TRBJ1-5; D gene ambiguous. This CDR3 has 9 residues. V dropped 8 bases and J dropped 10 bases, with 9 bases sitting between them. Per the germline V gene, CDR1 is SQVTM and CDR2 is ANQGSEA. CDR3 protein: CSLPHPQHF. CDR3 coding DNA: TGCAGCCTCCCGCACCCCCAGCATTTT.

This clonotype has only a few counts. CDR3: CASSRSSGGHTDTQYF. As DNA, the CDR3 is TGCGCCAGCAGCCGCTCTAGCGGGGGCCACACAGATACGCAGTATTTT. This rearrangement joins TRBV5-1 to TRBJ2-3, with 10 bases matching TRBD2. Trimming took 4 bases from V and 2 from J; bases not matched to a gene: 7. The germline V gene encodes CDR1 SGHRS and CDR2 YFSETQ. The CDR3 contains 16 residues.

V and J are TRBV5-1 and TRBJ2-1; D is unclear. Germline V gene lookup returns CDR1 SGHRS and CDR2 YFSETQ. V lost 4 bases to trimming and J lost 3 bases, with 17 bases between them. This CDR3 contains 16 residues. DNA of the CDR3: TGCGCCAGCAGCAGTTCCTCCGGGTATTACTACAATGAGCAGTTCTTC. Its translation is CASSSSSGYYYNEQFF.

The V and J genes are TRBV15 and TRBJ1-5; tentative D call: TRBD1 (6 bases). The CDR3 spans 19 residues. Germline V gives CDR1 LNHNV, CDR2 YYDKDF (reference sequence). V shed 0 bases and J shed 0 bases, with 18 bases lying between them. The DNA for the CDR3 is TGTGCCACCAGCAGAGAAACCGGACAGAAGGAGAATAGCAATCAGCCCCAGCATTTT. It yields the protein CATSRETGQKENSNQPQHF.

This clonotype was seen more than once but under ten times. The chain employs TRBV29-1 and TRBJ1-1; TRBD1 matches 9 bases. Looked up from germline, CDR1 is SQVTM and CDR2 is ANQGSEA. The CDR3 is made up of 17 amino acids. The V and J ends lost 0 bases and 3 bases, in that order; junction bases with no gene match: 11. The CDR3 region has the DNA TGCAGCGTTGAAGATATTGGGACAGGGTCTTCGGACACTGAAGCTTTCTTT. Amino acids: CSVEDIGTGSSDTEAFF.

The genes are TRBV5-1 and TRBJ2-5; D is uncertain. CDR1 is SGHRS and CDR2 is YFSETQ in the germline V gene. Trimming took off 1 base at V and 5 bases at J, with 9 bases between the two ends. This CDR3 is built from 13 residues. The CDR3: CASSLWQRETQYF. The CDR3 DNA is TGCGCCAGCAGCTTGTGGCAGAGGGAGACCCAGTACTTC.

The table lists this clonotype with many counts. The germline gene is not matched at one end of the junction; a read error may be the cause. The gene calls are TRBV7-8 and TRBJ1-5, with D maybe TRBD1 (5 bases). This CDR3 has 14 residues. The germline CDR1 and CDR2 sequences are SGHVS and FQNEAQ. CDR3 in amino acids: CASSLARGNQPQHF. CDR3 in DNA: TGTGCCAGCAGTTTAGCCAGGGGCAATCAGCCCCAGCATTTT.

The chain's CDR3 is CAISELARYNEQFF. The CDR3 DNA is TGTGCCATCAGTGAGCTAGCGCGTTACAATGAGCAGTTCTTC. The gene calls are TRBV10-3 and TRBJ2-1, with TRBD2 as a possible D gene (6 bases). The germline CDR1 and CDR2 sequences are ENHRY and SYGVKD. The CDR3 is 14 amino acids. V lost 2 bases to trimming and J lost 4 bases, with 9 bases between them.

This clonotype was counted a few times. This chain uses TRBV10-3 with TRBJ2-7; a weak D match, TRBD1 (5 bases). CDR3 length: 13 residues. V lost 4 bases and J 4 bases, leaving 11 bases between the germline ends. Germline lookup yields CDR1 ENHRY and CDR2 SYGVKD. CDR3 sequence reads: CAISGGQEYEQYF. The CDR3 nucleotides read TGTGCCATCAGTGGCGGACAAGAGTACGAGCAGTACTTC.

The CDR3 sequence is CAISELGLNTEAFF. CDR3 DNA sequence: TGTGCCATCAGTGAACTGGGATTGAACACTGAAGCTTTCTTT. The chain couples TRBV10-3 to TRBJ1-1; no definite D call. CDR3 size: 14 residues. The V end lost 3 bases, the J end lost 0 bases, and 8 bases lay between the germline ends. CDR1 is ENHRY and CDR2 is SYGVKD in the germline V gene.

As DNA, the CDR3 is TGTGCCAGCAGTTACTGGGGGATTGTTATGGGTGAGCAGTTCTTC. Translated: CASSYWGIVMGEQFF. The chain is built from TRBV6-5 and TRBJ2-1; D may correspond to TRBD1 or TRBD2 (5 bases each). The CDR3 is 15 residues long. The germline CDR1 and CDR2 sequences are MNHEY and SVGAGI. The V gene lost 1 base and the J gene lost 9 bases, with 16 bases spanning the gap.

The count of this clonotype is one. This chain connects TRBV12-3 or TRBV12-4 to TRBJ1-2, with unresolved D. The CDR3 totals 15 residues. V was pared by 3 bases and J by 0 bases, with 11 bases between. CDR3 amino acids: CASSFFDRPNYGYTF. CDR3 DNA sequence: TGTGCCAGCAGTTTTTTTGACCGACCTAACTATGGCTACACCTTC.

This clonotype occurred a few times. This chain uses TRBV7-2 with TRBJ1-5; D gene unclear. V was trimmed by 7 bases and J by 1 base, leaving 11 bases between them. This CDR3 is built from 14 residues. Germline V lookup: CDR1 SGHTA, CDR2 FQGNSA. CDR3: CASTKGRSNQPQHF. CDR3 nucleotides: TGTGCCAGCACCAAAGGTCGGAGCAATCAGCCCCAGCATTTT.

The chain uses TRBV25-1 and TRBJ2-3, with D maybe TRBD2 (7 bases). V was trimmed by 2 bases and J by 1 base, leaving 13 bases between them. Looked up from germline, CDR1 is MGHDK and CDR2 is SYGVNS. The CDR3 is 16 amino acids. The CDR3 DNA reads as TGTGCCAGCAGTGAAACCCCGGGGGGCGGCACAGATACGCAGTATTTT. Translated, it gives CASSETPGGGTDTQYF.

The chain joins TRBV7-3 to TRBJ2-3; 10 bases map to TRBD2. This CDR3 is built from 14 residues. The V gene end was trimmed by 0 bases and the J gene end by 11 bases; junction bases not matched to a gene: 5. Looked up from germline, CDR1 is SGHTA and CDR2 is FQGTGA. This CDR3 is CASSLTSSSGGQYF. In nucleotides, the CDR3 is TGTGCCAGCAGCTTAACGTCGTCTAGCGGGGGGCAGTATTTT.

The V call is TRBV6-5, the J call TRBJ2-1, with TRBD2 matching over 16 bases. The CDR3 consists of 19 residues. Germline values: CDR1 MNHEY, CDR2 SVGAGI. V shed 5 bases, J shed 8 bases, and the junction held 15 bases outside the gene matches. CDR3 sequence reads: CASSPRWGLAGGPGYEQFF. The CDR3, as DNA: TGTGCCAGCAGTCCCCGATGGGGACTAGCGGGAGGGCCGGGCTATGAGCAGTTCTTC.

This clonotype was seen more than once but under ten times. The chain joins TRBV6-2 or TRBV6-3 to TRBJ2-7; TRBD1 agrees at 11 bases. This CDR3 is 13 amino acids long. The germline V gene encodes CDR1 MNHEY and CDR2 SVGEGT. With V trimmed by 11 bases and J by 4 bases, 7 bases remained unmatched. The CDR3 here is CAARTGGIYEQYF. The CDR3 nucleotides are TGTGCCGCCAGGACAGGGGGCATTTACGAGCAGTACTTC.

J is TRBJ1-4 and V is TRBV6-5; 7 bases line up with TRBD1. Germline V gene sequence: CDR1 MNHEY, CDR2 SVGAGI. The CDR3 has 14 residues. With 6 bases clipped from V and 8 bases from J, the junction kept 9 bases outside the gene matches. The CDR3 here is CASRRQGRGEKLFF. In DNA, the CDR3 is TGTGCCAGCAGAAGACAGGGCCGGGGGGAAAAACTGTTTTTT.

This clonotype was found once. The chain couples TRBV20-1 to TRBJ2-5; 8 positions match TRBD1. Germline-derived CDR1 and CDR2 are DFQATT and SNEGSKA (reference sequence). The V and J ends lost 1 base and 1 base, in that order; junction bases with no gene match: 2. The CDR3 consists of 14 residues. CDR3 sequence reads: CSARGTGGQETQYF. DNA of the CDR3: TGCAGTGCTAGAGGAACAGGGGGCCAAGAGACCCAGTACTTC.

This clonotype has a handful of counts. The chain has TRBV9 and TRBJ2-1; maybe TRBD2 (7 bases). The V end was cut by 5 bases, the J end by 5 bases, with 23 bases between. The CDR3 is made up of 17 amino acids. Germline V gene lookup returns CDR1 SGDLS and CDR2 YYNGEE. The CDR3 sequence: CASSHRGGRPQNNEQFF. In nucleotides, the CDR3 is TGTGCCAGCAGTCATCGCGGGGGCCGCCCCCAAAACAATGAGCAGTTCTTC.

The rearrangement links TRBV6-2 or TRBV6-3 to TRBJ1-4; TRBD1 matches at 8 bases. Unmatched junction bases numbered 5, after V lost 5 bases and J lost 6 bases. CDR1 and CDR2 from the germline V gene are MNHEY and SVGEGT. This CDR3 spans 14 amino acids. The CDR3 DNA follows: TGTGCCAGCAGTCGGACAGGGCGGGATGAAAAACTGTTTTTT. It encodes CASSRTGRDEKLFF.

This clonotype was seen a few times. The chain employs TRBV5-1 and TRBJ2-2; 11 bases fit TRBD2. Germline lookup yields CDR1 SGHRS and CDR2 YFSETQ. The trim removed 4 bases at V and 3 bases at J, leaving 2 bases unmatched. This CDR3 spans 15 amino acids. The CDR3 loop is CASSGGLADTGELFF. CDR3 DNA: TGCGCCAGCAGCGGGGGACTAGCGGACACCGGGGAGCTGTTTTTT.

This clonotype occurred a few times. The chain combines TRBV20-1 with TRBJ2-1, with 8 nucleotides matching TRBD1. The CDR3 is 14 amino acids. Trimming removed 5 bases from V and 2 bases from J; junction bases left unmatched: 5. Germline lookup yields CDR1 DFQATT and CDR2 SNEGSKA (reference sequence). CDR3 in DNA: TGCAGTGCTTCCGGGACAGGCCCCTACAATGAGCAGTTCTTC. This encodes CSASGTGPYNEQFF.

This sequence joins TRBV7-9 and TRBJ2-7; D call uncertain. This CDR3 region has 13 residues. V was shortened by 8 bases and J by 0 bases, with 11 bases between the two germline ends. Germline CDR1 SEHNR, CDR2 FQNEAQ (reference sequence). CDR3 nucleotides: TGTGCCAGCTCAGGTCGGAACTCCTACGAGCAGTACTTC. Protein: CASSGRNSYEQYF.

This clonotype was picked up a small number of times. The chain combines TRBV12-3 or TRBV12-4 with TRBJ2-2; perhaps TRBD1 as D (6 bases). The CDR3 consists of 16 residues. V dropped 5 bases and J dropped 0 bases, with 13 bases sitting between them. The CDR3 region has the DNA TGTGCCAGCAGTCCACCCGGGACACCGAACACCGGGGAGCTGTTTTTT. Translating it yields CASSPPGTPNTGELFF.

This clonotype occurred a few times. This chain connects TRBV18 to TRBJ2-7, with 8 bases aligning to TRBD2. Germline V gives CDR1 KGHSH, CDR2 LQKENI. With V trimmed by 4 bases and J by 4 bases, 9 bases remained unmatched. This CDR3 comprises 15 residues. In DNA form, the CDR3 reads TGTGCCAGCTCACATACTACTAGCGGACTATACGAGCAGTACTTC. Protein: CASSHTTSGLYEQYF.

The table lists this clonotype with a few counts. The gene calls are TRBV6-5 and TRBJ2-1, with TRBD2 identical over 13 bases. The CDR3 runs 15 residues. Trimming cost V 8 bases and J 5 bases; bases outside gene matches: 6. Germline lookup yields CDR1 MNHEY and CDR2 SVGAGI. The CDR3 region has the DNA TGTGCCAGCGCCGGGACTAGCGGGGTGGACAATGAGCAGTTCTTC. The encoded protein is CASAGTSGVDNEQFF.